In this sample, the clone carrying this T cell receptor beta chain turned up once. The authors' processing: For nucleated cells, counts were estimated from reference gene primer amplification. The data were produced by immunoSEQ multiplex PCR, yet TCRdb's version contains in-frame clones alone and is incomplete. V, J and clone size are those of that table, while D and trimming were read from the DNA. The table shows about 19,000 clones, with approximately 90% occurring only once. The record originates from a study of blood T cell repertoires in COVID-19. Overall study: Samples taken during acute and convalescent COVID-19 were collected in the United States, Italy and Spain. PBMCs, B-cell-depleted T cells, or T cells provided the cDNA or gDNA that made up the material.

Trimming pared 3 bases from V and 4 bases from J, leaving 7 bases between. The CDR3 loop spans 14 amino acids. CDR1 and CDR2 from the germline V gene are MDHEN and SYDVKM. The sequenced material came from peripheral blood. The J gene is TRBJ1-6, the V gene TRBV28, with D tentatively TRBD1 (6 bases). This clonotype was sampled from a human donor in a cohort sampled during active COVID-19. CDR3 nucleotides: TGTGCCAGCAGTTTCGGACAGTATAATTCACCCCTCCACTTT. Translation: CASSFGQYNSPLHF. Complete variable domain (other parts from reference TRBV28 and TRBJ1-6): DVKVTQSSRYLVKRTGEKVFLECVQDMDHENMFWYRQDPGLGLRLIYFSYDVKMKEKGDIPEGYSVSREKKERFSLILESASTNQTSMYLCASSFGQYNSPLHFGNGTRLTVT.